These 18 T cell receptor beta chains were sequenced from one sample in a study of Graves' ophthalmopathy and Graves' hyperthyroidism. As the template, RNA transcripts were used to amplify TCR beta CDR3 regions. RT-PCR with HTBI primers came first, then second-round multiplex PCR. TCRdb passed the multiplex PCR reads through MiXCR, listing each CDR3 protein once. This sample has 200,000 to 250,000 distinct CDR3 sequences, with under 30% found just once. The sample comprised peripheral blood. Source of these receptors: a man aged 50 to 60 with Graves' ophthalmopathy.

This clonotype has ten or more counts. J is TRBJ2-5 and V is TRBV6-2 or TRBV6-3; D gene uncertain. Germline V CDR1 and CDR2: MNHEY, SVGEGT. This CDR3 contains 13 residues. V lost 5 bases to trimming and J lost 1 base, with 8 bases between them. The CDR3 region is CASSVLPQETQYF. The CDR3 coding sequence is TGTGCCAGCAGTGTTCTCCCCCAAGAGACCCAGTACTTC.

J is TRBJ2-5 and V is TRBV6-4; 9 nucleotides line up with TRBD2. V shed 5 bases and J 4 bases; nucleotides not matched to a gene: 8. This CDR3 contains 15 residues. The germline V gene encodes CDR1 MRHNA and CDR2 SNTAGT. CDR3 in amino acids: CASSYGLAGLETQYF. The CDR3 nucleotides read TGTGCCAGCAGTTACGGGCTAGCGGGATTAGAGACCCAGTACTTC.

J is TRBJ2-7 and V is TRBV6-2 or TRBV6-3; D is unresolved. Trimming removed 6 bases from V and 2 bases from J, with 14 bases in between. The germline V gene encodes CDR1 MNHEY and CDR2 SVGEGT. The CDR3 is made up of 14 amino acids. The CDR3 DNA reads as TGTGCCAGCAGGACCTACTTCTCCCCCTACGAGCAGTACTTC. Protein product: CASRTYFSPYEQYF.

The chain couples TRBV7-8 to TRBJ2-7; 8 nucleotides agree with TRBD2. V lost 1 base and J lost 2; bases outside the gene matches: 7. This CDR3 is built from 16 residues. Germline CDR1 is SGHVS and CDR2 is FQNEAQ. The CDR3 coding sequence is TGTGCCAGCAGCTTAGAGTTTAGCGGGATGGCCTACGAGCAGTACTTC. As protein: CASSLEFSGMAYEQYF.

The chain recombines TRBV6-5 with TRBJ1-2; tentative D call: TRBD1 (5 bases). The ends were cut back, 0 bases at V and 8 bases at J, with 7 bases in the middle. Germline assignment: CDR1 MNHEY and CDR2 SVGAGI. The CDR3 is 12 residues long. CDR3 nucleotides: TGTGCCAGCAGTTACTCAGGGGAAGGCTACACCTTC. It translates to CASSYSGEGYTF.

This clonotype showed up many times. V is TRBV6-1 and J is TRBJ2-7; D is unclear. Germline V CDR1 and CDR2: MNHNS, SASEGT. The CDR3 consists of 15 residues. Trimming removed 2 bases from V and 0 bases from J, with 11 bases in between. The CDR3 nucleotides are TGTGCCAGCAGTGAAAATAGTTTATTCTCCTACGAGCAGTACTTC. This gives the protein CASSENSLFSYEQYF.

The CDR3 loop reads CASSLNSPANSPLHF. CDR3 DNA sequence: TGTGCCAGCAGCTTAAATAGTCCGGCGAATTCACCCCTCCACTTT. This chain connects TRBV7-3 to TRBJ1-6; D remains ambiguous. The CDR3 spans 15 residues. Trimming stripped 1 base from V and 7 bases from J, with 11 bases between. Germline loops: CDR1 SGHTA, CDR2 FQGTGA.

This clonotype was counted many times. The chain carries TRBV6-2 or TRBV6-3 and TRBJ2-7, with 9 bases identical to TRBD1. The CDR3 has 15 residues. V trimming: 4 bases; J trimming: 4 bases; junction bases outside the gene matches: 8. Looked up from germline, CDR1 is MNHEY and CDR2 is SVGEGT. In nucleotides, the CDR3 is TGTGCCAGCAGTTTCTCGGACAGGGGAGGGTACGAGCAGTACTTC. Amino acid sequence: CASSFSDRGGYEQYF.

In its sample, this clonotype was seen many times. The V and J genes are TRBV7-3 and TRBJ2-5; tentative D call: TRBD2 (6 bases). V was cut by 5 bases and J by 7 bases, with 14 bases left in between. The CDR3 totals 13 residues. Germline CDR1 is SGHTA and CDR2 is FQGTGA. The CDR3 DNA reads as TGTGCCAGCAGCCCTGCGGGGTCCGGGACCCAGTACTTC. As protein: CASSPAGSGTQYF. Supplemented by reference TRBV7-3 and TRBJ2-5, the full variable domain reads GAGVSQTPSNKVTEKGKYVELRCDPISGHTALYWYRQSLGQGPEFLIYFQGTGAADDSGLPNDRFFAVRPEGSVSTLKIQRTERGDSAVYLCASSPAGSGTQYFGPGTRLLVL.

In its sample, this clonotype was seen many times. The CDR3 protein is CASSYGQGGSGYTF. CDR3 bases: TGTGCCAGCAGCTACGGACAGGGAGGAAGTGGCTACACCTTC. The V and J genes are TRBV7-3 and TRBJ1-2, with 8 nucleotides matching TRBD1. The V gene's germline CDR1 is SGHTA and CDR2 FQGTGA. This CDR3 comprises 14 residues. J lost 7 bases, V lost 4 bases, and 8 bases had no gene match. The full variable domain, completed using reference TRBV7-3 and TRBJ1-2, is GAGVSQTPSNKVTEKGKYVELRCDPISGHTALYWYRQSLGQGPEFLIYFQGTGAADDSGLPNDRFFAVRPEGSVSTLKIQRTERGDSAVYLCASSYGQGGSGYTFGSGTRLTVV.

This clonotype was observed many times. The chain employs TRBV10-3 and TRBJ2-2, with TRBD1 matching over 10 bases. J lost 5 bases, V lost 10 bases, and 4 bases had no gene match. Germline CDR1 reads ENHRY; CDR2 reads SYGVKD. The CDR3 spans 13 residues. CDR3 residues: CATRTGGTGELFF. The CDR3 DNA is TGTGCCACCAGGACAGGGGGGACCGGGGAGCTGTTTTTT.

This clonotype was seen ten or more times. The chain uses TRBV6-2 or TRBV6-3 and TRBJ2-7; 10 bases align to TRBD1. The CDR3 runs to 16 residues. Unmatched junction bases numbered 11, after V lost 7 bases and J lost 2 bases. Germline CDR1 is MNHEY and CDR2 is SVGEGT. This chain's CDR3 is CASIPRGGTGAYEQYF. The CDR3 nucleotides read TGTGCCAGCATCCCCAGGGGTGGGACAGGGGCCTACGAGCAGTACTTC.

This clonotype was counted ten times or more. The chain links TRBV15 to TRBJ2-2; TRBD2 might be the D (7 bases). Trimming pared 0 bases from V and 3 bases from J, leaving 23 bases between. The CDR3 is 20 residues long. The germline CDR1 and CDR2 sequences are LNHNV and YYDKDF (reference sequence). The CDR3 nucleotides are TGTGCCACCAGCAGAGATCCGTTCCGGGGGCTAGCGGAGTACACCGGGGAGCTGTTTTTT. Its translation: CATSRDPFRGLAEYTGELFF.

There are many counts of this clonotype. V is TRBV6-1 and J is TRBJ2-7, with D unclear. The CDR3 totals 12 residues. CDR1 MNHNS and CDR2 SASEGT come from the germline V gene. V lost 1 base and J 8 bases, leaving 9 bases between the germline ends. The CDR3 spells CASSEEAPQQYF. CDR3 DNA: TGTGCCAGCAGTGAAGAGGCGCCCCAGCAGTACTTC.

This clonotype was counted many times. The chain's CDR3 is CASSYSGGNQPQHF. The CDR3 nucleotides read TGTGCCAGCAGTTACTCAGGGGGCAATCAGCCCCAGCATTTT. The chain has TRBV6-5 and TRBJ1-5; the D gene is possibly TRBD1 (5 bases). The germline gives CDR1 MNHEY, CDR2 SVGAGI. CDR3 length: 14 residues. Trimming stripped 0 bases from V and 2 bases from J, with 5 bases between.

This clonotype was picked up many times. The chain uses TRBV19 and TRBJ1-5; tentatively, D is TRBD1 (5 bases). The CDR3 runs to 16 residues. Germline-derived CDR1 and CDR2 are LNHDA and SQIVND (reference sequence). Trimming cost V 5 bases and J 5 bases, with 19 bases left between them. The CDR3 region has the DNA TGTGCCAGTAGTCCGAACACCGGGACTGGTGATCAGCCCCAGCATTTT. Residues: CASSPNTGTGDQPQHF.

This clonotype was seen a single time. V and J are TRBV28 and TRBJ2-7; 8 nucleotides match TRBD1. Germline CDR1 MDHEN, CDR2 SYDVKM. The CDR3 totals 14 residues. V lost 7 bases to trimming and J lost 2 bases; unmatched junction nucleotides: 7. In DNA, the CDR3 is TGTGCCAGCACGCCGGGACAGGCCACCTACGAGCAGTACTTC. Protein: CASTPGQATYEQYF.

This clonotype has at least ten counts. This chain uses TRBV27 with TRBJ1-1; 7 bases are a match to TRBD1. Trimming cost V 5 bases and J 4 bases; bases outside gene matches: 4. The CDR3 contains 13 residues. CDR1 and CDR2 from the germline V gene are MNHEY and SMNVEV (reference sequence). The CDR3 DNA reads as TGTGCCAGCAGTGGGGGACAGACCACTGAAGCTTTCTTT. Its translation is CASSGGQTTEAFF.